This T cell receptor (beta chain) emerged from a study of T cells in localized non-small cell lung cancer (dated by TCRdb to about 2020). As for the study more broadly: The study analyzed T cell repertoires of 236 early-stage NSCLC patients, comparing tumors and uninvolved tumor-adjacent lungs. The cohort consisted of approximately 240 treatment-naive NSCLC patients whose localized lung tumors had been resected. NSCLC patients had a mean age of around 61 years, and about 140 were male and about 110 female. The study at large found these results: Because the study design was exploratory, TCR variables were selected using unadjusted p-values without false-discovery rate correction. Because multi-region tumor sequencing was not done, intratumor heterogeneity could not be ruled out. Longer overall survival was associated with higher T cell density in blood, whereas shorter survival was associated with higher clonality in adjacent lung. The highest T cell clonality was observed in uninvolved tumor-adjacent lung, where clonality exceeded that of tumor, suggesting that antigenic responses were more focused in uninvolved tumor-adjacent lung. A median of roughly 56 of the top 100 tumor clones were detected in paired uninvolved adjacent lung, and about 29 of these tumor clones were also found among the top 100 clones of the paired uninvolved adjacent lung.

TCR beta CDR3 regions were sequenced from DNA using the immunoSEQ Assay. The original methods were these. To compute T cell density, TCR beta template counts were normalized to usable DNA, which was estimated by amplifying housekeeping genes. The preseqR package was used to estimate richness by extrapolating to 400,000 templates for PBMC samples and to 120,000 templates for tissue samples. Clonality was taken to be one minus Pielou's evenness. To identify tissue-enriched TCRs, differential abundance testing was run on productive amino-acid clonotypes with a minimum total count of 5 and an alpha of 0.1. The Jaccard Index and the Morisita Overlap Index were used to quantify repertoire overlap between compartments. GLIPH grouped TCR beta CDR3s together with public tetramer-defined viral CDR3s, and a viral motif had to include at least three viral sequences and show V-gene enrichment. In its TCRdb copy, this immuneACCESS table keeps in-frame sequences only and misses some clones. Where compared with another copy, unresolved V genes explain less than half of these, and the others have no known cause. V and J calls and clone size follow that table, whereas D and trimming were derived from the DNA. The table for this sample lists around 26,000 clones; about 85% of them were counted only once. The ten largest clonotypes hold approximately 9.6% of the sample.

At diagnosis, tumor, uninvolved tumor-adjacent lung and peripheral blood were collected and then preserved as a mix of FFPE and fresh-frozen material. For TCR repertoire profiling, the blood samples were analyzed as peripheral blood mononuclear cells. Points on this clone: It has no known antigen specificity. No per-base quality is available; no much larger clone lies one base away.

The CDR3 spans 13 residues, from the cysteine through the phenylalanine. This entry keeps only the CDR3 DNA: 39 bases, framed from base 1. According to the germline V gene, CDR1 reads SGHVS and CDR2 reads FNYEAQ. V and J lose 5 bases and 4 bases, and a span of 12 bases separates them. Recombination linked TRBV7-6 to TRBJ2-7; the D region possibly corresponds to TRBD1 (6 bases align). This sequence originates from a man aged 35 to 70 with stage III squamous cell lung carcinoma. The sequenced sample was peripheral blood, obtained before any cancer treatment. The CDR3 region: CASSMGQLYEQYF. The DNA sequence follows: TGTGCCAGCAGCATGGGACAACTATACGAGCAGTACTTC. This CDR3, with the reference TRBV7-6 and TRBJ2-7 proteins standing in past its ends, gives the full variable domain GAGVSQSPRYKVTKRGQDVALRCDPISGHVSLYWYRQALGQGPEFLTYFNYEAQQDKSGLPNDRFSAERPEGSISTLTIQRTEQRDSAMYRCASSMGQLYEQYFGPGTRLTVT.